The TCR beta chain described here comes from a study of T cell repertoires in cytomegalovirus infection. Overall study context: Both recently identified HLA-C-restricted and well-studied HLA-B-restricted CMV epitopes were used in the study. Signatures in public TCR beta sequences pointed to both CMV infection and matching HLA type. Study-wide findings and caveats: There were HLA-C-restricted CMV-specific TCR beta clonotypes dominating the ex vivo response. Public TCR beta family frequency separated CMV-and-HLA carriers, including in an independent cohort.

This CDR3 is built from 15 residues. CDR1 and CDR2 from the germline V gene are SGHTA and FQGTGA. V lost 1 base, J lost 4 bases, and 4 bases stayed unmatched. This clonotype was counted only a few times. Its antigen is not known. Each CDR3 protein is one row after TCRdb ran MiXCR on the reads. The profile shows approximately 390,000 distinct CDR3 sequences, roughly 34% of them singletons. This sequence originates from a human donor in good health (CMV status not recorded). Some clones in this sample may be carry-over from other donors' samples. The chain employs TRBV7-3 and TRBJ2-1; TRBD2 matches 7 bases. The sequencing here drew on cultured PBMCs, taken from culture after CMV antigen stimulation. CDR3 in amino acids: CASSLKAGSYNEQFF. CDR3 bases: TGTGCCAGCAGCTTAAAAGCGGGGAGTTACAATGAGCAGTTCTTC.